The entry below describes one TCR beta chain. Its antigen is currently not known. Nothing much larger sits one base from this clone, and base qualities are not available. The data originate from a study of T cell changes during pregnancy in multiple sclerosis (dated by TCRdb to about 2019). About the investigation overall: In women with multiple sclerosis, the researchers looked at how the T cell repertoire shifted as pregnancy progressed.

Libraries were prepared through the immunoSEQ multiplex PCR assay. TCRdb obtained this table from immuneACCESS and retained in-frame rearrangements with V and J assigned. These tables miss some clones; where compared with another copy, unresolved V genes account for less than half of the shortfall, and the remainder is unexplained. Across this sample there are about 73,000 clones, with around 92% seen only once. 2.8% of the sample is taken by the ten largest. CDR1 is given as MDHEN and CDR2 as SYDVKM, both from the germline V gene. From V the trimming removes 8 bases and from J it removes 10 bases, while the gene matches leave 17 bases of the junction unaccounted for. The CDR3 starts with the cysteine, ends with the phenylalanine, and has 16 residues. This entry keeps only the CDR3 DNA: 48 bases, framed from base 1.

The chain uses TRBV28 and TRBJ2-2, and TRBD2 matches 9 of the central bases. The TCR originated in a female donor in good health, enrolled as a control in a pregnancy study. Sequenced here: peripheral blood, sampled in the third trimester of pregnancy. The DNA reads as follows: TGTGCCAGCGTTCCCGGTCAGGGTAGCGGGAGCGCGGAGCTGTTTTTT. This sequence encodes CASVPGQGSGSAELFF.